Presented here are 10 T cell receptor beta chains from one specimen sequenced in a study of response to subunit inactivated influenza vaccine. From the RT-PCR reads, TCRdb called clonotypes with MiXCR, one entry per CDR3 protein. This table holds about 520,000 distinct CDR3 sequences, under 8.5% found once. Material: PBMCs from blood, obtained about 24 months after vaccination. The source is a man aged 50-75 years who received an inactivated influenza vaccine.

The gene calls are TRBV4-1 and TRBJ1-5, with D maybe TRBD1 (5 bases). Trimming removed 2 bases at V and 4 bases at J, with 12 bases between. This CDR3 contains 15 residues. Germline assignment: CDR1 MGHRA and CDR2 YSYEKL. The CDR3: CASSQSWGSNQPQHF. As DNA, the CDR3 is TGCGCCAGCAGCCAAAGCTGGGGCAGTAATCAGCCCCAGCATTTT.

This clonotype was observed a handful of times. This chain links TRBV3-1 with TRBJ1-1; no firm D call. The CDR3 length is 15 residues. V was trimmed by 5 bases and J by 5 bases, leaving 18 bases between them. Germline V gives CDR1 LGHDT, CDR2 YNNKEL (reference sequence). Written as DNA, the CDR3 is TGTGCCAGCAGCGAAGCAACCGTGGTGGTTACTGAAGCTTTCTTT. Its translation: CASSEATVVVTEAFF.

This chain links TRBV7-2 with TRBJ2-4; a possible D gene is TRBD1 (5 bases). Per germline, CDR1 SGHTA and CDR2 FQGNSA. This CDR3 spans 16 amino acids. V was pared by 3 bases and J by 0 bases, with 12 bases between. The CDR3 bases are TGTGCCAGCAGCTTGGCCTCGCAGGGAGCCAAAAACATTCAGTACTTC. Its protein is CASSLASQGAKNIQYF.

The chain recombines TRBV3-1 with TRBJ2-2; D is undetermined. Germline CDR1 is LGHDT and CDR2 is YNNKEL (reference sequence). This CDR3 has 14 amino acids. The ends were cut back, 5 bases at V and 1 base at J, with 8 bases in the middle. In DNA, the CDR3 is TGTGCCAGCAGCTACAACAGGAACACCGGGGAGCTGTTTTTT. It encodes CASSYNRNTGELFF.

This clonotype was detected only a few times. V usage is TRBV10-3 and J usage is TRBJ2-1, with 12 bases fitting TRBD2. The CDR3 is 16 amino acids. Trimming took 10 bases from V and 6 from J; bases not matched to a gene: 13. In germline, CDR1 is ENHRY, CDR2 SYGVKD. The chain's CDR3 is CATTTSGRGIVNEQFF. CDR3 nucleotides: TGTGCCACCACGACTAGCGGGAGAGGTATTGTCAATGAGCAGTTCTTC.

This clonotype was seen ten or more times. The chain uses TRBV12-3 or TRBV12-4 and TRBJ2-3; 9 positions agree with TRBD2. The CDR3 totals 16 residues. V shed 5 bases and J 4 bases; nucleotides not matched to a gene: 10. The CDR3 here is CASSPRAGGLADTQYF. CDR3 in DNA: TGTGCCAGCAGTCCACGAGCGGGGGGCCTCGCAGATACGCAGTATTTT.

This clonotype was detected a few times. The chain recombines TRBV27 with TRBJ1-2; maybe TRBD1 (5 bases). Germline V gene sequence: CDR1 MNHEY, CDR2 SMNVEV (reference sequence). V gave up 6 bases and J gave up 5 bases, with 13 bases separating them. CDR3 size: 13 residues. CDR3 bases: TGTGCCAGCAGCCTCGCAGCAGGGTATGGCTACACCTTC. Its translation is CASSLAAGYGYTF.

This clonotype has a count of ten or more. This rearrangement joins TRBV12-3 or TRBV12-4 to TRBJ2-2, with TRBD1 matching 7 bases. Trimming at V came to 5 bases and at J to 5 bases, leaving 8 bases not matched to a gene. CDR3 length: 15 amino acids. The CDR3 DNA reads TGTGCCAGCAGTCTTGGACCAGGGGGAACCGGGGAGCTGTTTTTT. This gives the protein CASSLGPGGTGELFF.

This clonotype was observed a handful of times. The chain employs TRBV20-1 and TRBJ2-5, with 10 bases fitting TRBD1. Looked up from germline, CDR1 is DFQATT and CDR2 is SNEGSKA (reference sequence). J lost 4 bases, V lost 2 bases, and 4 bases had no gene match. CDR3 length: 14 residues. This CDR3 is CSARPGQGGETQYF. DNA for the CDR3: TGCAGTGCTAGACCCGGACAGGGGGGAGAGACCCAGTACTTC.

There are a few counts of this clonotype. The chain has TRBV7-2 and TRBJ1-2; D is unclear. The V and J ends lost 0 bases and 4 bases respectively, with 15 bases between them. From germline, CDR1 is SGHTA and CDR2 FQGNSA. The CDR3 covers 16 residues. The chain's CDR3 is CASSLAQTPGGYGYTF. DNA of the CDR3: TGTGCCAGCAGCTTAGCCCAGACACCGGGAGGCTATGGCTACACCTTC.